This T cell receptor (beta chain) was captured by sequencing in a study of T-cell reconstitution after alpha-beta-depleted transplantation in children. This CDR3 spans 14 amino acids. V lost 5 bases and J lost 6; bases outside the gene matches: 9. Germline assignment: CDR1 SEHNR and CDR2 FQNEAQ (reference sequence). Construction of the TCRbeta library involved unique molecular identifiers. TCRdb ran MiXCR on the PCR reads and lists one entry per CDR3 protein. This table holds 380,000 or so distinct CDR3 sequences, approximately 12% found once. The sequence was collected from a human donor who donated a stem cell graft to a child with Fanconi anemia. This specimen consisted of PBMCs, obtained from the stem cell graft. This chain joins TRBV7-9 and TRBJ2-7, with TRBD1 identical over 8 bases. The CDR3 bases are TGTGCCAGCAGCCCCCGGGACAGGAGGGCCGAGCAGTACTTC. Amino acid sequence: CASSPRDRRAEQYF.